Following are 16 T cell receptor beta chains from one sample sequenced in a study of T cell repertoires in cytomegalovirus infection. TCRdb passed the reads through MiXCR, listing each CDR3 protein once. The table has some 940,000 distinct CDR3 sequences, 31% seen once. These receptors have no known antigen. The sequencing used cultured CD8+ T cells from PBMCs, collected from culture after CMV antigen stimulation. All receptors come from a human donor in good health (CMV status not recorded). Some clones in this sample may be carry-over from other donors' samples.

In its sample, this clonotype was seen a few times. The V call is TRBV7-2, the J call TRBJ1-4; TRBD1 might be the D (6 bases). This CDR3 is built from 15 residues. V lost 4 bases and J lost 8, with 17 bases in between. Germline V CDR1 and CDR2: SGHTA, FQGNSA. Written as DNA, the CDR3 is TGTGCCAGCAGCTCCTGGGGGCAGGTAGAGGAAAAACTGTTTTTT. Translated: CASSSWGQVEEKLFF.

V is TRBV6-1 and J is TRBJ2-5; TRBD2 agrees at 10 bases. Germline CDR1 reads MNHNS; CDR2 reads SASEGT. J gave up 5 bases and V 7 bases, and 22 bases lay outside the gene matches. The CDR3 is 19 amino acids. CDR3 coding DNA: TGTGCCAGCAACCCCGGACTGGGGCTAGCGGGGGTCGTCCGGGAGACCCAGTACTTC. Its protein product is CASNPGLGLAGVVRETQYF.

The rearrangement links TRBV5-1 to TRBJ1-2, with TRBD1 as a possible D gene (6 bases). V dropped 4 bases and J dropped 4 bases, with 14 bases sitting between them. The CDR3 length is 14 residues. CDR1 and CDR2 from the germline V gene are SGHRS and YFSETQ. The CDR3 spells CASSQNRDTYGYTF. In DNA form, the CDR3 reads TGCGCCAGCAGCCAAAACCGGGACACCTATGGCTACACCTTC.

J is TRBJ2-5 and V is TRBV7-6, with D possibly TRBD2 on 6 matching bases. V lost 4 bases and J lost 7, with 16 bases in between. The germline V gene has CDR1 SGHVS and CDR2 FNYEAQ. This CDR3 spans 14 amino acids. In nucleotides, the CDR3 is TGTGCCAGCAGCTCGGGAGAGCGACGAATGACCCAGTACTTC. Residues: CASSSGERRMTQYF.

The chain combines TRBV5-1 with TRBJ2-7; D call uncertain. There are 13 residues in the CDR3. Trimming took 4 bases from V and 5 from J, leaving 13 bases between them. CDR1 is SGHRS and CDR2 is YFSETQ in the germline V gene. The CDR3 loop reads CASSEARAHEQYF. CDR3 coding DNA: TGCGCCAGCAGCGAGGCCAGAGCCCACGAGCAGTACTTC. Full variable domain (outside the CDR3, taken from reference TRBV5-1 and TRBJ2-7): KAGVTQTPRYLIKTRGQQVTLSCSPISGHRSVSWYQQTPGQGLQFLFEYFSETQRNKGNFPGRFSGRQFSNSRSEMNVSTLELGDSALYLCASSEARAHEQYFGPGTRLTVT.

The rearrangement joins TRBV2 to TRBJ2-2; D uncertain. This CDR3 comprises 13 residues. Germline V gene data show CDR1 as SNHLY and CDR2 as FYNNEI. Trimming removed 5 bases from V and 6 bases from J, with 10 bases in between. The CDR3 DNA follows: TGTGCCAGCAGTCCTCCTGTTTCCGGGGAGCTGTTTTTT. This gives the protein CASSPPVSGELFF.

This clonotype appeared a few times. The rearrangement uses TRBV15 and TRBJ1-1, with TRBD1 as a possible D gene (5 bases). V was clipped by 8 bases and J by 1 base, with 8 bases between them. CDR3 length: 12 residues. Per the germline V gene, CDR1 is LNHNV and CDR2 is YYDKDF (reference sequence). The CDR3 nucleotides read TGTGCCACCCGGGGGTGGAACACTGAAGCTTTCTTT. It yields the protein CATRGWNTEAFF.

This clonotype turned up a few times. V is TRBV7-6 and J is TRBJ1-1; weak D call: TRBD1 (6 bases). The CDR3 length is 15 residues. Per the germline V gene, CDR1 is SGHVS and CDR2 is FNYEAQ. V was cut by 1 base and J by 4 bases, with 13 bases left in between. CDR3 nucleotide sequence: TGTGCCAGCAGCTTAGATGGGGGCGTCGGCACTGAAGCTTTCTTT. It encodes CASSLDGGVGTEAFF.

The CDR3 region is CASRAGLELAKNIQYF. CDR3 DNA: TGTGCCAGCAGAGCGGGACTAGAATTAGCCAAAAACATTCAGTACTTC. V usage is TRBV28 and J usage is TRBJ2-4, with 8 bases identical to TRBD2. This CDR3 is built from 16 residues. The V and J ends lost 6 bases and 0 bases, in that order; junction bases with no gene match: 7. CDR1 and CDR2 (germline): MDHEN, SYDVKM. Full variable domain (remainder filled in from reference TRBV28 and TRBJ2-4): DVKVTQSSRYLVKRTGEKVFLECVQDMDHENMFWYRQDPGLGLRLIYFSYDVKMKEKGDIPEGYSVSREKKERFSLILESASTNQTSMYLCASRAGLELAKNIQYFGAGTRLSVL.

This chain joins TRBV27 and TRBJ2-7, with D unresolved. V lost 3 bases and J lost 3, with 15 bases in between. CDR3 length equals 15 residues. The V gene's germline CDR1 is MNHEY and CDR2 SMNVEV (reference sequence). CDR3 nucleotide sequence: TGTGCCAGCAGTTTCTCCCCGGGTCCAATCTACGAGCAGTACTTC. It specifies CASSFSPGPIYEQYF.

This clonotype has more than one count but fewer than ten. CDR3 region: CASSYLPIGESSYEQYF. The CDR3 bases are TGTGCCAGCAGTTACCTCCCTATAGGGGAGAGCTCCTACGAGCAGTACTTC. This chain links TRBV6-5 with TRBJ2-7; possibly TRBD1 or TRBD2 for D (5 bases each). CDR3 size: 17 residues. Trimming removed 2 bases at V and 0 bases at J, with 17 bases between. CDR1 is MNHEY and CDR2 is SVGAGI in the germline V gene.

The chain recombines TRBV5-1 with TRBJ1-4; TRBD1 matches 10 bases. CDR3 length equals 17 residues. The J segment lost 8 bases and the V segment lost 4 bases, leaving 14 bases of the junction unmatched. Germline loops: CDR1 SGHRS, CDR2 YFSETQ. CDR3 coding DNA: TGCGCCAGCAGCACCTGGTCGCTGACAGGGGGCTACGAAAAACTGTTTTTT. This gives the protein CASSTWSLTGGYEKLFF.

V usage is TRBV7-8 and J usage is TRBJ2-7; D uncertain. Per the germline V gene, CDR1 is SGHVS and CDR2 is FQNEAQ. Trimming left V 4 bases short and J 4 bases short, with 11 bases between. The CDR3 runs to 13 residues. The DNA of the CDR3 is TGTGCCAGCAGCTGGTCCGGGCCTTACGAGCAGTACTTC. It specifies CASSWSGPYEQYF. The whole variable domain, remainder taken from reference TRBV7-8 and TRBJ2-7, is GAGVSQSPRYKVAKRGQDVALRCDPISGHVSLFWYQQALGQGPEFLTYFQNEAQLDKSGLPSDRFFAERPEGSVSTLKIQRTQQEDSAVYLCASSWSGPYEQYFGPGTRLTVT.

V and J are TRBV7-6 and TRBJ1-1, with TRBD1 as a possible D gene (5 bases). Trimming removed 5 bases at V and 1 base at J, with 20 bases between. The CDR3 extends over 17 amino acids. Germline V CDR1 and CDR2: SGHVS, FNYEAQ. CDR3 coding DNA: TGTGCCAGCAGCGGGGACGGGGCGCTTGGGACGAACACTGAAGCTTTCTTT. Translating gives CASSGDGALGTNTEAFF.

The chain uses TRBV9 and TRBJ1-1; D perhaps matches TRBD1 (5 bases). The CDR3 spans 14 residues. Germline lookup yields CDR1 SGDLS and CDR2 YYNGEE. V lost 4 bases and J 5 bases, leaving 15 bases between the germline ends. The CDR3 here is CASSPVGGRTEAFF. CDR3 nucleotides: TGTGCCAGCAGCCCAGTCGGGGGTCGGACTGAAGCTTTCTTT.

This chain connects TRBV6-1 to TRBJ2-7, with TRBD1 matching over 7 bases. The CDR3 is made up of 13 amino acids. Germline V lookup: CDR1 MNHNS, CDR2 SASEGT. Trimming at V came to 9 bases and at J to 1 base, leaving 6 bases not matched to a gene. CDR3 in amino acids: CARGQQLSYEQYV. The DNA of the CDR3 is TGTGCCAGGGGACAGCAGCTTTCCTACGAGCAGTACGTC.